The 7 T cell receptor beta chains listed next were all sequenced from one sample in a study of blood T cell repertoires in COVID-19. Produced via immunoSEQ multiplex PCR; TCRdb's table is partial and in-frame only. Of 70,000 to 85,000 clones detected, around 90% appear once; the ten largest clones hold approximately 2.9%. The sequencing sample was made of peripheral blood. The receptors shown here come from a woman between 45 and 60 years old with active or convalescent COVID-19.

The gene calls are TRBV5-6 and TRBJ2-7, with 10 bases that match TRBD2. The V segment lost 2 bases and the J segment 5 bases; nucleotides outside the gene matches: 7. This CDR3 comprises 15 residues. Germline CDR1 SGHDT, CDR2 YYEEEE. CDR3 DNA: TGTGCCAGCAGCTTACTAGCGGGGTTCCAGAACGAGCAGTACTTC. It translates to CASSLLAGFQNEQYF.

The genes are TRBV19 and TRBJ2-3; D may be TRBD2 (7 bases). The germline V gene has CDR1 LNHDA and CDR2 SQIVND (reference sequence). The CDR3 sequence is 16 residues long. The ends were cut back, 2 bases at V and 0 bases at J, with 12 bases in the middle. The CDR3 DNA reads TGTGCCAGTAGTATAAGGGGGGGGGCGAGCACAGATACGCAGTATTTT. Its translation: CASSIRGGASTDTQYF.

This CDR3 reads CASSSGAAVYEQYF. CDR3 bases: TGTGCCAGCAGCTCAGGGGCCGCGGTCTACGAGCAGTACTTC. This sequence joins TRBV5-5 and TRBJ2-7; D may be TRBD1 (6 bases). The CDR3 runs 14 residues. V dropped 3 bases and J dropped 3 bases, with 13 bases sitting between them. Germline CDR1 SGHKS, CDR2 YYEKEE (reference sequence).

In its sample, this clone was seen a few times. The chain recombines TRBV19 with TRBJ1-2; 8 nucleotides agree with TRBD1. V was clipped by 1 base and J by 5 bases; unmatched bases: 6. The V gene's germline CDR1 is LNHDA and CDR2 SQIVND (reference sequence). The CDR3 extends over 15 amino acids. CDR3 nucleotide sequence: TGTGCCAGTAGTATAGGGCCAGGGGGCGTTTATGGCTACACCTTC. Protein: CASSIGPGGVYGYTF.

The chain recombines TRBV5-6 with TRBJ1-1; D gene uncertain. The CDR3 extends over 14 amino acids. Germline CDR1 is SGHDT and CDR2 is YYEEEE. Trimming pared 0 bases from V and 6 bases from J, leaving 12 bases between. The CDR3 here is CASSLEGGMAEAFF. DNA for the CDR3: TGTGCCAGCAGCTTGGAGGGAGGTATGGCTGAAGCTTTCTTT.

This clone showed up just once. The V call is TRBV19, the J call TRBJ2-1, with TRBD1 identical over 7 bases. The CDR3 is 15 residues long. The germline V gene encodes CDR1 LNHDA and CDR2 SQIVND (reference sequence). With 2 bases clipped from V and 7 bases from J, the junction kept 8 bases outside the gene matches. The CDR3 DNA is TGTGCCAGTAGTATACTTCCAGGGGGTGGTAATGAGCAGTTCTTC. Translating gives CASSILPGGGNEQFF. The complete variable domain, with remaining parts taken from reference TRBV19 and TRBJ2-1, reads DGGITQSPKYLFRKEGQNVTLSCEQNLNHDAMYWYRQDPGQGLRLIYYSQIVNDFQKGDIAEGYSVSREKKESFPLTVTSAQKNPTAFYLCASSILPGGGNEQFFGPGTRLTVL.

The J gene is TRBJ2-1, the V gene TRBV4-3; 12 positions match TRBD2. V shed 0 bases and J 4 bases; nucleotides not matched to a gene: 4. This CDR3 contains 17 residues. Germline assignment: CDR1 LGHNA and CDR2 YSLEER. CDR3 sequence reads: CASSQDLAGGPYNEQFF. The CDR3 coding sequence is TGCGCCAGCAGCCAAGATCTAGCGGGGGGGCCTTACAATGAGCAGTTCTTC.